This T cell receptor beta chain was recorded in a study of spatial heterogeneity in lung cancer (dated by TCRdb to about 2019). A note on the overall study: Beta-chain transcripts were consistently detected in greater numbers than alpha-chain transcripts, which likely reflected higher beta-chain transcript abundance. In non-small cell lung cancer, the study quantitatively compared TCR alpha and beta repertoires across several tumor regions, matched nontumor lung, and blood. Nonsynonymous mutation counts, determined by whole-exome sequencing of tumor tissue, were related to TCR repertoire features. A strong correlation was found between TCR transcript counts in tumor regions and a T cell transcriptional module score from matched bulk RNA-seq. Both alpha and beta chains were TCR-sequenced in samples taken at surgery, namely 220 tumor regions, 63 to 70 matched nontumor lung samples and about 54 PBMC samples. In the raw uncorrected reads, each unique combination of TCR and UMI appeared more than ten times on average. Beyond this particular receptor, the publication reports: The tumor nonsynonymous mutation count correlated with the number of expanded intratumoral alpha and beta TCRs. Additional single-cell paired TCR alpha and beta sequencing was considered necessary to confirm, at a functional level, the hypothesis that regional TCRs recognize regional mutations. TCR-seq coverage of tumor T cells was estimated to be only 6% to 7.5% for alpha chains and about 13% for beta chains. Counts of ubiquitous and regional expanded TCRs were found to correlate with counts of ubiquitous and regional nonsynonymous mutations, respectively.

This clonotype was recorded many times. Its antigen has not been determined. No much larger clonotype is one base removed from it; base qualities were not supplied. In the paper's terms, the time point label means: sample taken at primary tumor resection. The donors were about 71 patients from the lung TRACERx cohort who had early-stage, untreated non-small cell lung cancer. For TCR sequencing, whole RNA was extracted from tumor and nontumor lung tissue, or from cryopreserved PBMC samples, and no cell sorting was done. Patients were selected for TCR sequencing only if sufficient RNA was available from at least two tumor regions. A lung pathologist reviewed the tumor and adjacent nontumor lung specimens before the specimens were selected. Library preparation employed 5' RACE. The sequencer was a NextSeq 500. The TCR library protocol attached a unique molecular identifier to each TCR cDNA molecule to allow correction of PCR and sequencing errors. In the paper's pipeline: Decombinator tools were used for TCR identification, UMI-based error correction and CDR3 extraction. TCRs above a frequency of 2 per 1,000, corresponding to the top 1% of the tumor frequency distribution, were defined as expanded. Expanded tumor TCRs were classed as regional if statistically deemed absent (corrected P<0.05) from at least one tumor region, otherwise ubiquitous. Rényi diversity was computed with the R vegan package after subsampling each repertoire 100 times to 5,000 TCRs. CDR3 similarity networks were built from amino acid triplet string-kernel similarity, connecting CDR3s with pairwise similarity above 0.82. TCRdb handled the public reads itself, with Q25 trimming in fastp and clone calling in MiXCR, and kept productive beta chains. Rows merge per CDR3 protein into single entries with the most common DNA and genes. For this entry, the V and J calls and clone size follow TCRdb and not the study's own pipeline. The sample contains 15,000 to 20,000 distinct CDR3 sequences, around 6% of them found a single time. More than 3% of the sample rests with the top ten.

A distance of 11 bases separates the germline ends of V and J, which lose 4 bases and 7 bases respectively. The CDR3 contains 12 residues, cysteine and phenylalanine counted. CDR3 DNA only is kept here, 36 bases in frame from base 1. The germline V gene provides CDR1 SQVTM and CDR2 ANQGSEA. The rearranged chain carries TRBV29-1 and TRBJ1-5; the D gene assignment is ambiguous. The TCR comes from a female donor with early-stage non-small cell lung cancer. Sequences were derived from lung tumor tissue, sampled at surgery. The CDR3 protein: CSVGSAGQPQHF. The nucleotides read TGCAGCGTTGGATCGGCGGGGCAGCCCCAGCATTTT. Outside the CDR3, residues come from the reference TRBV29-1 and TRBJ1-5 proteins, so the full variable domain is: SAVISQKPSRDICQRGTSLTIQCQVDSQVTMMFWYRQQPGQSLTLIATANQGSEATYESGFVIDKFPISRPNLTFSTLTVSNMSPEDSSIYLCSVGSAGQPQHFGDGTRLSIL.